This T cell receptor (beta chain) originates from a study of blood T cells in healthy people across ages. The CDR3 runs to 14 residues. The trim removed 4 bases at V and 4 bases at J, leaving 7 bases unmatched. Germline-derived CDR1 and CDR2 are SGHKS and YYEKEE (reference sequence). A second PCR, run for roughly 7 to 11 cycles, used a sample-barcoded 5' primer plus a J-beta primer mix. Each cDNA molecule was tagged by a template-switch adaptor that had 12 random nucleotides. Via MiXCR, TCRdb re-called the 5' RACE reads, giving one row per CDR3 protein. The data show under 1,000,000 distinct CDR3 sequences, approximately 35% seen once. Overall study results and limits: The percentage of naive T cells correlated strongly with TCR beta diversity. The study regarded diversity estimates from one million T cells as underestimates. Possibly, changes in expanded clonotypes were confounded because donor CMV status was unknown.

In regard to this clonotype: Antigen specificity is unknown.

The V call is TRBV5-5, the J call TRBJ1-2; 7 bases line up with TRBD1. The sequence was obtained from a man in his late teens or twenties in good health. The sample consisted of blood. Here the CDR3 reads CASSENRGTYGYTF. The CDR3 bases are TGTGCCAGCAGCGAAAACAGGGGTACCTATGGCTACACCTTC.